This T cell receptor beta chain appears in the sequencing data of a study of chemoradiotherapy in HPV16-positive cancers. Here immunoSEQ multiplex PCR was the method, and the copy in TCRdb shows in-frame clones only, minus some. Here the sample spans some 10,000 clones, about four fifths being singletons. The material was blood, obtained from a patient who underwent chemoradiotherapy. The origin of this receptor is a human donor with HPV-associated anogenital cancer.

The CDR3 coding sequence is TGTGCCAGCATACCTACAGGGAACAATCAGCCCCAGCATTTT. Residues: CASIPTGNNQPQHF. The chain employs TRBV6-1 and TRBJ1-5; possible D gene TRBD1, 6 bases. CDR3 length equals 14 residues. Germline-derived CDR1 and CDR2 are MNHNS and SASEGT. V lost 7 bases and J 3 bases, leaving 13 bases between the germline ends.